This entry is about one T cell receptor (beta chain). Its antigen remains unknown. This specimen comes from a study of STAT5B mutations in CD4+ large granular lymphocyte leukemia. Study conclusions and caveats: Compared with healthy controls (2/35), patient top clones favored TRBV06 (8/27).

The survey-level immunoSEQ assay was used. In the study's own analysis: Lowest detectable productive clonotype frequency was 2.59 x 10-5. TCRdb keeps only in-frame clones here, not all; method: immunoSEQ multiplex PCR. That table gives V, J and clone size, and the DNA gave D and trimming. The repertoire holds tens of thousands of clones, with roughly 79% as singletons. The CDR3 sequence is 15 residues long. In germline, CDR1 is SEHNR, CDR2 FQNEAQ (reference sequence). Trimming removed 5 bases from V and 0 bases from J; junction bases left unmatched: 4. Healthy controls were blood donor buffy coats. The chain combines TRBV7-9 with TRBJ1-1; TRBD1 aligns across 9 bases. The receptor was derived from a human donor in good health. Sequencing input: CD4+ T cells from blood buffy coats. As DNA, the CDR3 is TGTGCCAGCAGCCCGGACAGGGGACTGAACACTGAAGCTTTCTTT. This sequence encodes CASSPDRGLNTEAFF.